Sequencing of this T cell receptor (beta chain) was carried out in a study of cytomegalovirus exposure and HLA in healthy donors (dated by TCRdb to the late 2010s). The study in broad terms: According to a later analysis, one platform produced both the 110 or so validation repertoires and the approximately 670 repertoires of the first cohort. To predict cytomegalovirus infection status, the study combined high-throughput TCR immunosequencing, statistical association of individual TCRs with disease status, and machine learning. The study was designed to test whether signatures of past pathogen exposure could be identified by cataloging public T cell receptors. Along with the 666-subject first cohort, a separate validation cohort of over 90 different subjects was used. On the study overall, not on this receptor specifically: Most TCR sequences were observed very rarely across donors, whereas some public TCRs were present in many individuals. It was suggested by the authors that the approach could potentially be generalized to other disease states and immunological phenotypes. A few of the identified cytomegalovirus-associated TCR beta chains were confirmed in vitro to be specific for cytomegalovirus antigens. In both the original and validation cohorts, the classifier was reported to diagnose cytomegalovirus status with high specificity and sensitivity. A later analysis lacked HLA typing for the validation cohort, so it scored co-occurrence in that cohort across all 130 or so repertoires. In a later analysis, TCRs clustered in the first cohort were found to also tend to co-occur in the 120 validation repertoires, with approximately 94% of cluster scores above 0. In the study, about 150 TCR beta chains were listed as associated with cytomegalovirus.

Regarding this clone: No antigen is known for it. No base-level quality is on record; no much larger clone is a single base apart.

Donors formed part of the validation cohort, which comprised about 130 subjects and was distinct from the first cohort of 670 or so subjects. The junction shows trimming of 5 bases on V and 5 bases on J, and the gene matches do not reach 5 bases of it. Measured from the cysteine to the phenylalanine, the CDR3 is 16 residues long. The retained sequence is limited to the CDR3, 48 bases, with the frame set at the first base. Via the germline V gene, CDR1 is SGHTA and CDR2 FQGNSA. The library relied on the immunoSEQ multiplex PCR assay. The source study handled its data this way. A statistical classification framework was built to diagnose cytomegalovirus status from the catalog of TCR beta chain sequences. TCRdb mirrors the immuneACCESS table, restricted to in-frame sequences. Some clones are absent from its copies; in checked studies, under half trace to an unresolved V gene, and the reason for the others is unknown. That table gives V, J and clone size, and the DNA gave D and trimming. Here the sample has 70,000 or so clones; approximately 94% occur a single time. The ten largest make up 1% of the sample.

The source of this sequence is a woman aged 18 to 35 in good health and CMV-seronegative. The chain is assembled from TRBV7-2 and TRBJ2-2; the central 13 bases match TRBD2. Material for sequencing was PBMCs. This receptor has the CDR3 CASSTGLAGVTGELFF. The DNA sequence reads TGTGCCAGCAGCACAGGACTAGCGGGAGTGACCGGGGAGCTGTTTTTT.